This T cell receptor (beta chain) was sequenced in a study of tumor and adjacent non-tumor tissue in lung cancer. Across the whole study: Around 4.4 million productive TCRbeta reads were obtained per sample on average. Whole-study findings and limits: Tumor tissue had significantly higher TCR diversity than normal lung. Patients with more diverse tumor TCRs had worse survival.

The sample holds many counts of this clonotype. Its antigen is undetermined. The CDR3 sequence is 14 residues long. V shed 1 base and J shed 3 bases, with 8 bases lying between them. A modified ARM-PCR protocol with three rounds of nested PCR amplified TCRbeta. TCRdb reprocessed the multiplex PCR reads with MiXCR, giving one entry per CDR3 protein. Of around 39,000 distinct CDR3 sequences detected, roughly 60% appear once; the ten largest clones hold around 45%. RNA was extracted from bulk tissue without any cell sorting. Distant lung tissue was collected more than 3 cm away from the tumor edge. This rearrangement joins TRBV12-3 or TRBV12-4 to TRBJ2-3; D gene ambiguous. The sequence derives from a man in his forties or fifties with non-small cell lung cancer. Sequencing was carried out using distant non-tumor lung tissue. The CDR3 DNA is TGTGCCAGCAGTTTAGGGGCCCTGACAGATACGCAGTATTTT. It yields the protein CASSLGALTDTQYF.